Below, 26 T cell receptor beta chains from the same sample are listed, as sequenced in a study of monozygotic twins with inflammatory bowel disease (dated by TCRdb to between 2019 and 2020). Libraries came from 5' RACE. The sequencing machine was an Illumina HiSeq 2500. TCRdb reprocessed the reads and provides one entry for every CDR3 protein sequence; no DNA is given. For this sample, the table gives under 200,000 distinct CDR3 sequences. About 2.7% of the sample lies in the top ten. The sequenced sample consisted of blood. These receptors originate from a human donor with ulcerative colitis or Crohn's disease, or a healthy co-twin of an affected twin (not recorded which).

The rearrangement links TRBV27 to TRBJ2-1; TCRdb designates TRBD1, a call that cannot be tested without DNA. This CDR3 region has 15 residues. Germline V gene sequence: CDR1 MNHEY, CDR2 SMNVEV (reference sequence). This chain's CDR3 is CASSLSRTGWDEQFF.

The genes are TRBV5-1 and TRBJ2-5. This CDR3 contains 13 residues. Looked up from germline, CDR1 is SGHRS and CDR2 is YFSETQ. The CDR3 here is CASSLVGRETQYF.

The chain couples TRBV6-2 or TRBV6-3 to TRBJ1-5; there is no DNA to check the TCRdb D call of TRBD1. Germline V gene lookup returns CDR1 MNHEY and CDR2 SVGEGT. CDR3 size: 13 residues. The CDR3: CASRSTGFQPQHF.

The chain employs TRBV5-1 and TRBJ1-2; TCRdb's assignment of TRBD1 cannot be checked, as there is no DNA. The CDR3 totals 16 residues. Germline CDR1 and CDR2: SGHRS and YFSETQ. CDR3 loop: CASSLGQGQIPYGYTF.

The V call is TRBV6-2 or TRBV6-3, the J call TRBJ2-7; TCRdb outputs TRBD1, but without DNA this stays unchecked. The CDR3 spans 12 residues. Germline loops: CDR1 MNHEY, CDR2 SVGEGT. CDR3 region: CASTRQGYEQYF.

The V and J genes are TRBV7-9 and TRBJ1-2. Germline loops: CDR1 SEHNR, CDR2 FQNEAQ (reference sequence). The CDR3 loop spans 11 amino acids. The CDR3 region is CASSSLRGYTF.

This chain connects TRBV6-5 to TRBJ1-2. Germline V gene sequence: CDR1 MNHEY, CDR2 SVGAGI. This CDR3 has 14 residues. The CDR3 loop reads CASSYSATVYGYTF.

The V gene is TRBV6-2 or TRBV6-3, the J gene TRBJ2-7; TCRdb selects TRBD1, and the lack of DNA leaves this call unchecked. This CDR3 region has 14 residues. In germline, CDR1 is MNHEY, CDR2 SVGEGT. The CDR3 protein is CASRPAGVVVQQYF.

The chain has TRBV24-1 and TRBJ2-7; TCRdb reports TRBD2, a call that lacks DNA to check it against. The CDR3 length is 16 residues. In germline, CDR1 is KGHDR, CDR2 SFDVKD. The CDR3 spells CATSDPGTSGIYEQYF.

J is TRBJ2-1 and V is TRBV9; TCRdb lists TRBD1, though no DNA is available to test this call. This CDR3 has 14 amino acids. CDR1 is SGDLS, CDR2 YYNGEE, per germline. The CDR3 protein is CASSSNAGAGEQFF.

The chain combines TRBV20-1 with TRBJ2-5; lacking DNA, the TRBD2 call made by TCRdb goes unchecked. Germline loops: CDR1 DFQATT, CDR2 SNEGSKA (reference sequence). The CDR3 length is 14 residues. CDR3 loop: CSASTSGVQETQYF.

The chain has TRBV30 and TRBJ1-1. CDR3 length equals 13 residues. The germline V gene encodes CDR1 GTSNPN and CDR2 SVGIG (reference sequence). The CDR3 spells CAWRLSMNTEAFF. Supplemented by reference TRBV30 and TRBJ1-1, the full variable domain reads SQTIHQWPATLVQPVGSPLSLECTVEGTSNPNLYWYRQAAGRGLQLLFYSVGIGQISSEVPQNLSASRPQDRQFILSSKKLLLSDSGFYLCAWRLSMNTEAFFGQGTRLTVV.

CDR3 sequence: CASSLRRDQETQYF. The chain has TRBV27 and TRBJ2-5. The CDR3 totals 14 residues. Germline V gene data show CDR1 as MNHEY and CDR2 as SMNVEV (reference sequence).

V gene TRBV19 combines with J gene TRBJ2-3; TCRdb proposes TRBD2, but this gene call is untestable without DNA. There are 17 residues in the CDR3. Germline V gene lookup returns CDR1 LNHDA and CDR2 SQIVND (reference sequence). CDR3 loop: CASSIGISGLLTDTQYF. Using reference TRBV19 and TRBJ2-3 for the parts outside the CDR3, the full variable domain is DGGITQSPKYLFRKEGQNVTLSCEQNLNHDAMYWYRQDPGQGLRLIYYSQIVNDFQKGDIAEGYSVSREKKESFPLTVTSAQKNPTAFYLCASSIGISGLLTDTQYFGPGTRLTVL.

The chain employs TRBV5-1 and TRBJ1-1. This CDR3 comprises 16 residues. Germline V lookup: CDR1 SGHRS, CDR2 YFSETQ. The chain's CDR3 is CASSPEATRARGSAFF.

Here the CDR3 reads CASSFFVRGRSSGANVLTF. This chain joins TRBV28 and TRBJ2-6; the TRBD1 assignment by TCRdb is unverifiable without DNA. CDR3 size: 19 residues. Germline loops: CDR1 MDHEN, CDR2 SYDVKM. Variable domain in full (rest from reference TRBV28 and TRBJ2-6): DVKVTQSSRYLVKRTGEKVFLECVQDMDHENMFWYRQDPGLGLRLIYFSYDVKMKEKGDIPEGYSVSREKKERFSLILESASTNQTSMYLCASSFFVRGRSSGANVLTFGAGSRLTVL.

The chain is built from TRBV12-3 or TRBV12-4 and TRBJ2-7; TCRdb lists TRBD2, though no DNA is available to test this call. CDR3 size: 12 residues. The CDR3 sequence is CASSWDSGEQYF.

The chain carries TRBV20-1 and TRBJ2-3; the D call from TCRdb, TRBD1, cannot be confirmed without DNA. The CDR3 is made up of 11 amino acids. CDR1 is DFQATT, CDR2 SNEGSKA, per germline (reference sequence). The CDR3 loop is CSAGPRDTQYF.

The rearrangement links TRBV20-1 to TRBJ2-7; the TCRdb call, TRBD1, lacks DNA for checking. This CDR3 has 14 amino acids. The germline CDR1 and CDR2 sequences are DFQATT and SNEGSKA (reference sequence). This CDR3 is CSARVGRVPYEQYF.

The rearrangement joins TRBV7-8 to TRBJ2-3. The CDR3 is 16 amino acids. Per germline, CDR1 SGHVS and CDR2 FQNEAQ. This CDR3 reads CASSLVWAASTDTQYF.

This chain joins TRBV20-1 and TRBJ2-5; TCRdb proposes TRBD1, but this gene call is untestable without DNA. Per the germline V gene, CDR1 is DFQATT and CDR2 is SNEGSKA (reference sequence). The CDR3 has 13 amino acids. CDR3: CSARDTIGGTQYF.

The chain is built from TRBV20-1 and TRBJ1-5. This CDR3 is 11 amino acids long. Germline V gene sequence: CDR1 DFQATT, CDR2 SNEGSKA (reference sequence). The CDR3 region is CSAKVEGPQHF.

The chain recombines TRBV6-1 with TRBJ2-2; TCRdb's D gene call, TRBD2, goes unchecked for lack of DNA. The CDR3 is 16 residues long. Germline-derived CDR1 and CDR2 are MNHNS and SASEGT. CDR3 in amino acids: CASSELATSNTGELFF.

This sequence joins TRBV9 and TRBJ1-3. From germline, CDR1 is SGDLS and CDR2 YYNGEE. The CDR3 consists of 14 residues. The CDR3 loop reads CASSVELFGNTIYF.

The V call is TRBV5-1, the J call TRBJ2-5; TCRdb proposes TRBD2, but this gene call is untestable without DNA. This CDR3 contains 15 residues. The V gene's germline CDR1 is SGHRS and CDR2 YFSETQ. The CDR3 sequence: CASSLATSGQETQYF.

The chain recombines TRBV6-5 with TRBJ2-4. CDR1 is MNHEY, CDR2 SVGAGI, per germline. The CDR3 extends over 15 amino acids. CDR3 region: CASSYSSGSKNIQYF.